Shown below are 15 T cell receptor beta chains from a single sample sequenced in a study of shared clonotypes between healthy human individuals. Assay used: immunoSEQ multiplex PCR; TCRdb lists only in-frame clones, some missing. This table has 1,400,000 or so clones, about 98.5% appearing once. The sequenced sample consisted of naive CD4+ T cells sorted from blood. The sample's subset: CD45RA+ positively selected. Source of these receptors: a man aged 25-45 years in good health.

The chain is built from TRBV6-5 and TRBJ1-3, with D perhaps TRBD1 (6 bases). The CDR3 runs 15 residues. Germline V gene data show CDR1 as MNHEY and CDR2 as SVGAGI. Deletions cut 6 bases from V and 4 bases from J, with 16 bases between. CDR3 nucleotide sequence: TGTGCCAGCAGCCCCTGGGCAGGGGAAGGAAACACCATATATTTT. Translation gives CASSPWAGEGNTIYF.

The chain carries TRBV11-2 and TRBJ2-7, with TRBD2 identical over 10 bases. Germline V CDR1 and CDR2: SGHAT, FQNNGV. This CDR3 region has 15 residues. Trimming removed 7 bases from V and 0 bases from J; junction bases left unmatched: 6. CDR3 DNA sequence: TGTGCCAGCACTGGGGTAGCGGGAGGCTCCTACGAGCAGTACTTC. Amino acid sequence: CASTGVAGGSYEQYF.

This chain joins TRBV19 and TRBJ2-7; D may be TRBD1 or TRBD2 (6 bases each). The CDR3 has 15 amino acids. V dropped 3 bases and J dropped 5 bases, with 17 bases sitting between them. Germline assignment: CDR1 LNHDA and CDR2 SQIVND (reference sequence). CDR3 sequence: CASSMKGGSRHEQYF. CDR3 bases: TGTGCCAGTAGTATGAAGGGGGGAAGCAGACACGAGCAGTACTTC.

V usage is TRBV11-2 and J usage is TRBJ2-5, with D unclear. The CDR3 runs to 15 residues. CDR1 and CDR2 from the germline V gene are SGHAT and FQNNGV. V was shortened by 3 bases and J by 1 base, with 12 bases between the two germline ends. The CDR3 region is CASSLQLGGQETQYF. The CDR3 DNA reads TGTGCCAGCAGCTTGCAGCTTGGCGGCCAAGAGACCCAGTACTTC.

Here the CDR3 reads CASSQARYGEQYF. The CDR3, as DNA: TGTGCCAGCAGCCAAGCCCGGTACGGCGAGCAGTACTTC. J is TRBJ2-7 and V is TRBV14, with D unclear. Germline loops: CDR1 SGHDN, CDR2 FVKESK. Trimming removed 1 base at V and 6 bases at J, with 10 bases between. This CDR3 is 13 amino acids long.

The chain joins TRBV5-4 to TRBJ2-7; a weak D match, TRBD1 (6 bases). The germline V and J ends were trimmed by 2 bases and 0 bases, with 15 bases remaining between them. The germline V gene has CDR1 SGHNT and CDR2 YYREEE (reference sequence). This CDR3 contains 16 residues. CDR3 region: CASSFYRDGSSYEQYF. The DNA of the CDR3 is TGTGCCAGCAGCTTCTACAGGGACGGCAGCTCCTACGAGCAGTACTTC.

The chain carries TRBV5-1 and TRBJ2-2; D perhaps matches TRBD2 (5 bases). Germline V gene lookup returns CDR1 SGHRS and CDR2 YFSETQ. The CDR3 covers 15 residues. Trimming shortened V by 0 bases and J by 4 bases, and 10 bases separated the two germline ends. CDR3 sequence: CASSLVVGATGELFF. The CDR3 DNA follows: TGCGCCAGCAGCTTGGTTGTGGGAGCCACCGGGGAGCTGTTTTTT.

The chain recombines TRBV15 with TRBJ1-4; unclear D gene. CDR1 and CDR2 from the germline V gene are LNHNV and YYDKDF (reference sequence). V lost 8 bases and J 7 bases, leaving 17 bases between the germline ends. The CDR3 extends over 14 amino acids. Here the CDR3 reads CATLETTSSEKLFF. The CDR3 nucleotides read TGTGCCACCCTTGAGACCACGTCGAGTGAAAAACTGTTTTTT.

The CDR3 DNA sequence: TGTGCCAGCAGCTTGGCCGTAGGGACAGATACGCAGTATTTT. Encoded protein: CASSLAVGTDTQYF. V gene TRBV5-5 combines with J gene TRBJ2-3; D is unresolved. This CDR3 spans 14 amino acids. Trimming removed 0 bases from V and 3 bases from J, with 8 bases in between. The germline V gene has CDR1 SGHKS and CDR2 YYEKEE (reference sequence).

The chain couples TRBV21-1 to TRBJ1-4. TRBV21-1 is termed a pseudogene. This CDR3 comprises 11 residues. This CDR3 reads CASTPREKLFF. DNA of the CDR3: TGTGCCAGCACCCCCCGGGAAAAACTGTTTTTT.

V and J are TRBV9 and TRBJ1-2, with TRBD1 identical over 9 bases. CDR1 SGDLS and CDR2 YYNGEE come from the germline V gene. After removal of 5 bases from V and 1 base from J, the junction contained 9 bases not matched to a gene. The CDR3 has 16 amino acids. The CDR3 DNA reads TGTGCCAGCAGGGGCTTAGGGACAGGGAGTAACTATGGCTACACCTTC. Protein sequence: CASRGLGTGSNYGYTF.

Turning to this clone: The same CDR3 arises from other DNA sequences in this sample as well. This rearrangement joins TRBV19 to TRBJ2-6; D not resolved. CDR1 is LNHDA and CDR2 is SQIVND in the germline V gene (reference sequence). V lost 8 bases to trimming and J lost 1 base, with 0 bases between them. CDR3 length equals 11 residues. CDR3: CASSGANVLTF. CDR3 DNA: TGTGCCAGTTCTGGGGCCAACGTCCTGACTTTC.

Of note for this clone: The same CDR3 arises from other DNA sequences in this sample as well. The V and J genes are TRBV18 and TRBJ1-1; D remains unclear. V was trimmed by 2 bases and J by 1 base, leaving 2 bases between them. Germline CDR1 is KGHSH and CDR2 is LQKENI. The CDR3 contains 12 residues. The CDR3 DNA sequence: TGTGCCAGCTCACCAACGAACACTGAAGCTTTCTTT. Its protein is CASSPTNTEAFF.

About this clone itself: The sample carries other DNA sequences with the same CDR3. The V and J genes are TRBV18 and TRBJ2-2, with D hard to call. V was shortened by 2 bases and J by 6 bases, with 4 bases between the two germline ends. Germline V gene lookup returns CDR1 KGHSH and CDR2 LQKENI. The CDR3 extends over 12 amino acids. The CDR3 spells CASSPGAGELFF. In nucleotides, the CDR3 is TGTGCCAGCTCACCAGGCGCCGGGGAGCTGTTTTTT.

V gene TRBV5-4 combines with J gene TRBJ2-7; 10 positions match TRBD1. Trimming took 7 bases from V and 1 from J; bases not matched to a gene: 8. This CDR3 is built from 15 residues. Germline V lookup: CDR1 SGHNT, CDR2 YYREEE (reference sequence). DNA for the CDR3: TGTGCCAGCGGCGGACAGGGGGATGTGTCCTACGAGCAGTACTTC. This codes for CASGGQGDVSYEQYF.